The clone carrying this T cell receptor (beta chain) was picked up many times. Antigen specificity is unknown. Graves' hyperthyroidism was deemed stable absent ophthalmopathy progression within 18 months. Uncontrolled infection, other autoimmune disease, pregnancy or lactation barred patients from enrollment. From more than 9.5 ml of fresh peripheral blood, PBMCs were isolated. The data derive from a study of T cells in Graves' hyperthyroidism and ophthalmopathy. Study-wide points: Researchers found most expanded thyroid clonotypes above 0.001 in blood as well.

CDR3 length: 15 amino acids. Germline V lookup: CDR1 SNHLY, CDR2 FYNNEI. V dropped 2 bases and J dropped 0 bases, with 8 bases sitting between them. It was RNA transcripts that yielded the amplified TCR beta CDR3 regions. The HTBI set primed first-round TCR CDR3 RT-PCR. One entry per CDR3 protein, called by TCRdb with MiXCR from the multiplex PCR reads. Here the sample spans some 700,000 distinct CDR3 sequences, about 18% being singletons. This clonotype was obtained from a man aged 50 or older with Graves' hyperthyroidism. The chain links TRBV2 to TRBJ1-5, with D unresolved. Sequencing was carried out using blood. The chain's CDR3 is CASSENKYSNQPQHF. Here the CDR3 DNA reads TGTGCCAGCAGTGAAAACAAGTATAGCAATCAGCCCCAGCATTTT.